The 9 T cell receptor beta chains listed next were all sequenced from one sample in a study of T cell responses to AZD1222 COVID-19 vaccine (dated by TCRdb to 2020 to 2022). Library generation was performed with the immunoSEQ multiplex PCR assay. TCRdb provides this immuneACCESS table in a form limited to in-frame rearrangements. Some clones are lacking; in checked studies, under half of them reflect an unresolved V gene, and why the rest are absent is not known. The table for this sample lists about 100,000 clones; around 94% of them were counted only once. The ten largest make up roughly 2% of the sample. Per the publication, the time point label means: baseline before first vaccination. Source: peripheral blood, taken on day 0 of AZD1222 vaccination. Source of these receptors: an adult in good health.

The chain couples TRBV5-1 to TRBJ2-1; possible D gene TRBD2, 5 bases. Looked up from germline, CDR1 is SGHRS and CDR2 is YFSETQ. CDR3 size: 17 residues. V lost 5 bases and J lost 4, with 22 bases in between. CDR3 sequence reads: CASRKGSGSDFYNEQFF. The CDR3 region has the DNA TGCGCCAGCAGGAAAGGGTCTGGGTCGGACTTTTACAATGAGCAGTTCTTC.

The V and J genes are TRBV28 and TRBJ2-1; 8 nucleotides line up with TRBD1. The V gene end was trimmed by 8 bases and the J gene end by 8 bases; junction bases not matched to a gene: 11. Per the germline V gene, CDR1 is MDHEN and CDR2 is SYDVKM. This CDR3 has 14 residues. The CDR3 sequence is CASWGRTGNHEQFF. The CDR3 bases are TGTGCCAGCTGGGGGAGGACAGGGAATCATGAGCAGTTCTTC.

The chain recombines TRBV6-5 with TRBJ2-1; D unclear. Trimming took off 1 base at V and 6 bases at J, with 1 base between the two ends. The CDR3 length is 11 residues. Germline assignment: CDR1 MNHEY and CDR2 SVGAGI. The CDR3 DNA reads TGTGCCAGCAGTTACTTCAATGAGCAGTTCTTC. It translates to CASSYFNEQFF.

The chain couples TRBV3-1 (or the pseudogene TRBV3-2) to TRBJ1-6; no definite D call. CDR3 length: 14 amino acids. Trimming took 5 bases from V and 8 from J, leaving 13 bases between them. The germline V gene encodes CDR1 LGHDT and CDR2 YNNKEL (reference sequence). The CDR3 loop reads CASSFASLDSPLHF. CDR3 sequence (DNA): TGTGCCAGCAGCTTTGCCAGTCTGGATTCACCCCTCCACTTT.

CDR3: CASSLGLAGGSYNEQFF. The DNA for the CDR3 is TGTGCCAGCAGCTTAGGACTAGCGGGAGGTTCCTACAATGAGCAGTTCTTC. V gene TRBV5-4 combines with J gene TRBJ2-1, with 14 bases fitting TRBD2. This CDR3 has 17 amino acids. V lost 2 bases and J lost 1; bases outside the gene matches: 2. Germline V gene data show CDR1 as SGHNT and CDR2 as YYREEE (reference sequence).

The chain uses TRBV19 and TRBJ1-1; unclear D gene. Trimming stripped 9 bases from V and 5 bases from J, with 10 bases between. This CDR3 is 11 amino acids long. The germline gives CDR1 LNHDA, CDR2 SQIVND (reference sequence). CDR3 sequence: CASLWETEAFF. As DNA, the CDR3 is TGTGCCAGCCTGTGGGAGACTGAAGCTTTCTTT.

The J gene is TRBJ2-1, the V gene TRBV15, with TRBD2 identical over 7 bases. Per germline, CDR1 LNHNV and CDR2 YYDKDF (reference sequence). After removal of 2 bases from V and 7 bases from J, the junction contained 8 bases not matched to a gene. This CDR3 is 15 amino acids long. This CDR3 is CATSRYGLEENEQFF. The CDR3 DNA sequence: TGTGCCACCAGCAGATACGGACTAGAGGAGAATGAGCAGTTCTTC.

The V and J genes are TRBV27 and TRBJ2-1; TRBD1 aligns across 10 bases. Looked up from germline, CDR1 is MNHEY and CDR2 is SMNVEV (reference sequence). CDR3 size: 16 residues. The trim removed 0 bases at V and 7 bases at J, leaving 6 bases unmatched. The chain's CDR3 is CASSLSIGTGANEQFF. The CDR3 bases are TGTGCCAGCAGTTTATCGATTGGGACAGGGGCGAATGAGCAGTTCTTC.

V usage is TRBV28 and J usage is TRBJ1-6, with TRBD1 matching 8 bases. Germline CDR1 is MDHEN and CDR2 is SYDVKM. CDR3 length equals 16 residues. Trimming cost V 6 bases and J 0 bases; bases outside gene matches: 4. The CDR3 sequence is CASRTGGSSYNSPLHF. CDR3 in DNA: TGTGCCAGCAGAACAGGGGGTTCCTCCTATAATTCACCCCTCCACTTT.